Listed below are T cell receptor beta chains from one sample, sequenced in a study of T-cell reconstitution after alpha-beta-depleted transplantation in children. TCRdb redid the calling of the PCR reads with MiXCR, one entry per CDR3 protein. The repertoire has around 370,000 distinct CDR3 sequences, around 15% of them found once; the top ten carry roughly 40%. The sequences come from PBMCs, mostly from graft donor cells, collected 360 days after TCRalphabeta/CD19-depleted stem cell transplant. The origin of the receptors is a male patient aged 2-15 years who had a stem cell transplant for acute lymphoblastic leukemia, so the T cells may come from the graft donor. The CDR3 runs from the conserved cysteine through the conserved F or W. D genes are given only for firm matches. Some rows mark clone size as missing; the rest say once, few, many or name a class of expanded clone.

D	J	size	V	CDR3	DNA
.	TRBJ2-7	many	TRBV12-3/TRBV12-4	CASAGPYEQYF	TGTGCCAGCGCAGGCCCCTACGAGCAGTACTTC
.	TRBJ2-1	few	TRBV20-1	CSASRGGGEQFF	TGCAGTGCTAGTAGGGGGGGTGGTGAGCAGTTCTTC
.	TRBJ1-5	few	TRBV20-1	CSARGGGQPQHF	TGCAGTGCTAGAGGGGGAGGTCAGCCCCAGCATTTT
TRBD2	TRBJ2-7	.	TRBV30	CAWSVMGLAGEQYF	TGTGCCTGGAGTGTAATGGGACTAGCTGGCGAGCAGTACTTC
.	TRBJ2-2	many	TRBV7-7	CASSLGLNTGELFF	TGTGCTAGCAGCTTAGGACTGAACACCGGGGAGCTGTTTTTT
.	TRBJ2-7	many	TRBV5-6	CASSLGGLLPYEQYF	TGTGCCAGCAGCTTGGGTGGACTTCTCCCCTACGAGCAGTACTTC
.	TRBJ2-4	.	TRBV20-1	CSARWGELAKNIQYF	TGCAGTGCCCGGTGGGGGGAACTAGCCAAAAACATTCAGTACTTC
TRBD2	TRBJ2-1	.	TRBV4-3	CASSQDRAGGTSSYNEQFF	TGCGCCAGCAGCCAAGACAGGGCCGGCGGGACTAGCTCCTACAATGAGCAGTTCTTC
TRBD1	TRBJ2-7	many	TRBV12-3/TRBV12-4	CASSLRDRGYEQYF	TGTGCCAGCAGTCTCCGGGACAGGGGATACGAGCAGTACTTC
TRBD2	TRBJ2-1	.	TRBV10-3	CAISGLAGGHYNEQFF	TGTGCCATCAGCGGACTAGCGGGAGGGCATTACAATGAGCAGTTCTTC
.	TRBJ1-4	once	TRBV30	CAWSAQRAEKLFF	TGTGCCTGGAGTGCTCAGCGGGCAGAAAAACTGTTTTTT
.	TRBJ2-2	few	TRBV4-2	CASSQDLWGLNTGELFF	TGTGCCAGCAGCCAAGATTTATGGGGCTTGAACACCGGGGAGCTGTTTTTT
.	TRBJ2-2	.	TRBV29-1	CSVIPAGRGGTGELFF	TGCAGCGTCATACCCGCAGGTCGGGGCGGCACCGGGGAGCTGTTTTTT
.	TRBJ2-7	few	TRBV20-1	CSARDRSGFSYEQYF	TGCAGTGCTAGAGATAGGAGCGGGTTCTCCTACGAGCAGTACTTC
TRBD2	TRBJ2-1	many	TRBV4-3	CASSQESSGSNEQFF	TGCGCCAGCAGCCAAGAAAGTAGCGGGAGCAATGAGCAGTTCTTC
.	TRBJ2-7	.	TRBV4-1	CASSRSSVSLYEQYF	TGCGCCAGCAGCCGAAGTAGCGTATCGTTATACGAGCAGTACTTC
TRBD2	TRBJ2-1	few	TRBV11-1	CASSPRGTSGSGMYNEQFF	TGTGCCAGCAGCCCCCGGGGGACTAGCGGGAGTGGAATGTACAATGAGCAGTTCTTC
TRBD2	TRBJ2-1	.	TRBV19	CATSMGGPHEQFF	TGTGCCACCTCGATGGGAGGGCCTCATGAGCAGTTCTTC
.	TRBJ1-1	many	TRBV4-2	CASSQDNRNTEAFF	TGTGCCAGCAGCCAAGATAACAGGAACACTGAAGCTTTCTTT
.	TRBJ2-5	.	TRBV20-1	CSASPWGLNEETQYF	TGCAGTGCTAGCCCGTGGGGACTGAATGAAGAGACCCAGTACTTC
.	TRBJ2-1	few	TRBV20-1	CSGVPLQGAGWDEQFF	TGCAGTGGGGTCCCACTCCAGGGTGCTGGATGGGATGAGCAGTTCTTC
.	TRBJ2-1	few	TRBV20-1	CGGTGTTSGTSYNEQFF	TGCGGAGGGACAGGGACGACTAGCGGAACCTCCTACAATGAGCAGTTCTTC
.	TRBJ2-2	few	TRBV6-1	CASSVRGSTNTGELFF	TGTGCCAGCTCCGTTCGGGGCAGCACGAACACCGGGGAGCTGTTTTTT
.	TRBJ2-1	.	TRBV7-9	CASSIRQGLGSYNEQFF	TGTGCCAGCAGCATTCGACAGGGACTGGGCTCCTACAATGAGCAGTTCTTC
TRBD1	TRBJ2-3	.	TRBV4-3	CASSQLQGAADTQYF	TGCGCCAGCAGCCAACTCCAGGGGGCCGCAGATACGCAGTATTTT
.	TRBJ1-2	.	TRBV28	CASSRKTVVYGYTF	TGTGCCAGCAGCCGTAAGACGGTTGTCTATGGCTACACCTTC
.	TRBJ2-1	.	TRBV30	CAWSGGLDLYNEQFF	TGTGCCTGGAGTGGGGGACTGGACCTTTACAATGAGCAGTTCTTC
.	TRBJ1-2	few	TRBV29-1	CSVEDHEGGNYGYTF	TGCAGCGTTGAAGATCATGAGGGGGGTAACTATGGCTACACCTTC
TRBD1	TRBJ2-7	few	TRBV12-5	CASGLETGGVYEQYF	TGTGCTAGTGGTTTGGAGACAGGGGGAGTCTACGAGCAGTACTTC
.	TRBJ1-1	many	TRBV6-2/TRBV6-3	CASSYLQQGPNTEAFF	TGTGCCAGCAGTTACTTACAACAGGGACCGAACACTGAAGCTTTCTTT
.	TRBJ1-4	many	TRBV19	CASSPQRETEKLFF	TGTGCCAGTAGTCCTCAACGAGAAACCGAAAAACTGTTTTTT
.	TRBJ2-3	few	TRBV12-3/TRBV12-4	CASSFSKIDTQYF	TGTGCCAGCAGTTTCAGCAAGATAGATACGCAGTATTTT
.	TRBJ2-7	many	TRBV12-5	CASGLAWTLQSSYEQYF	TGTGCTAGTGGTTTGGCGTGGACTCTACAAAGCTCCTACGAGCAGTACTTC
TRBD2	TRBJ2-1	few	TRBV27	CASSLAGGLRVDEQFF	TGTGCCAGCAGTTTAGCGGGAGGGCTAAGGGTCGATGAGCAGTTCTTC
TRBD1	TRBJ1-1	few	TRBV20-1	CSARWTGIYTEAFF	TGCAGTGCTAGGTGGACAGGCATTTACACTGAAGCTTTCTTT
.	TRBJ2-2	few	TRBV4-1	CASSQAGFIGELFF	TGCGCCAGCAGCCAAGCGGGGTTCATCGGGGAGCTGTTTTTT
.	TRBJ2-3	.	TRBV20-1	CSARPIVGARTDTQYF	TGCAGTGCTAGACCGATTGTGGGCGCCCGCACAGATACGCAGTATTTT
.	TRBJ1-6	few	TRBV6-5	CASSYSTGSHYNSPLHF	TGTGCCAGCAGTTACTCGACCGGGAGCCATTATAATTCACCCCTCCACTTT
TRBD2	TRBJ2-2	.	TRBV6-4	CASSESGIGDGELFF	TGTGCCAGCAGTGAAAGCGGGATCGGGGACGGGGAGCTGTTTTTT
.	TRBJ2-3	.	TRBV6-2/TRBV6-3	CASSRGTSDTQYF	TGTGCCAGCAGCCGAGGGACGTCGGATACGCAGTATTTT
.	TRBJ2-1	few	TRBV20-1	CSARDHLGNEQFF	TGCAGTGCTAGAGATCACCTCGGGAATGAGCAGTTCTTC
.	TRBJ2-2	.	TRBV7-2	CASSLGSTTGELFF	TGTGCCAGCAGCTTGGGCAGCACAACCGGGGAGCTGTTTTTT
TRBD2	TRBJ2-1	.	TRBV10-1	CASRAGTSGLYGEQFF	TGCGCCAGCAGGGCCGGGACTAGCGGACTTTACGGTGAGCAGTTCTTC
TRBD1	TRBJ2-2	.	TRBV27	CATNRQGGAGELFF	TGTGCCACCAATAGACAGGGGGGGGCCGGGGAGCTGTTTTTT
TRBD2	TRBJ2-1	many	TRBV12-3/TRBV12-4	CASSFGTSGTPQQFF	TGTGCCAGCAGTTTCGGGACTAGCGGGACCCCCCAACAGTTCTTC
TRBD1	TRBJ2-7	many	TRBV12-3/TRBV12-4	CASSFSGTGSHEQYF	TGTGCCAGCAGTTTTTCCGGGACAGGGTCACACGAGCAGTACTTC
TRBD2	TRBJ2-1	.	TRBV20-1	CSARDPNLAGGPYEQFF	TGCAGTGCTAGAGACCCTAACCTAGCGGGAGGGCCCTATGAGCAGTTCTTC
.	TRBJ2-7	.	TRBV4-3	CASSQEAWVYEQYF	TGCGCCAGCAGCCAAGAGGCCTGGGTCTACGAGCAGTACTTC